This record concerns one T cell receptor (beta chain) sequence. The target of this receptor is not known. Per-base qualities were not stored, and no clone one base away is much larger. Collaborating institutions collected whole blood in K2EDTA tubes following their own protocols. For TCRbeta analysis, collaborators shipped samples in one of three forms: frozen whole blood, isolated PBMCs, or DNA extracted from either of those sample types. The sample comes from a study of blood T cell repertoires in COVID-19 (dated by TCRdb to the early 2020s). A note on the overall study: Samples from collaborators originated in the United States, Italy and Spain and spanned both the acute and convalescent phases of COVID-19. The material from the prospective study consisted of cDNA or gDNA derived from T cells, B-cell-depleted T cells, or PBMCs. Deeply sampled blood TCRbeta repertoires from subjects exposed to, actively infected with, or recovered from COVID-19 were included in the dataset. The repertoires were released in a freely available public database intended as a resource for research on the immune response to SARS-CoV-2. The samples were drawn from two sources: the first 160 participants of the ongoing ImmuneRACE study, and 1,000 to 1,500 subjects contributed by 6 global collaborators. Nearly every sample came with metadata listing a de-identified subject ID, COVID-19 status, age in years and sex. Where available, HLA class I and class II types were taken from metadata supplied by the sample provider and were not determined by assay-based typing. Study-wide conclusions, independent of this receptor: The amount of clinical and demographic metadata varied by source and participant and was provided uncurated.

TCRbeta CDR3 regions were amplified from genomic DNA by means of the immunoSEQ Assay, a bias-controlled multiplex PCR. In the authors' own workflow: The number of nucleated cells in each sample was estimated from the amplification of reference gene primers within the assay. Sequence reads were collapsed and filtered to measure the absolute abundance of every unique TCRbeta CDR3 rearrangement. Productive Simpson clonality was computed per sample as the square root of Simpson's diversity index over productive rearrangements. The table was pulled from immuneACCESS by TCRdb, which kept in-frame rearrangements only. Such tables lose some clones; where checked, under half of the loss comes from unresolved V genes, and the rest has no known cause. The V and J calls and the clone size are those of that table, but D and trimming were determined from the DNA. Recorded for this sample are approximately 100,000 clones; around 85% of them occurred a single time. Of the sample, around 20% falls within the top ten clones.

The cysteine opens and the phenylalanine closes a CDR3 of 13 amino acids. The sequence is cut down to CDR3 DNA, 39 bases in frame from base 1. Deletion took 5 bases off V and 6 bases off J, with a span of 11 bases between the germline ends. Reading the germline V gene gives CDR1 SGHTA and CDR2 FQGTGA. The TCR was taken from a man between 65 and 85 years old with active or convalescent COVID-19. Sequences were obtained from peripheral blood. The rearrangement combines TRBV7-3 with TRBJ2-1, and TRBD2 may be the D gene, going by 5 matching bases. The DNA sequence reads TGTGCCAGCAGCGCTCCTCTAGCCAATGAGCAGTTCTTC. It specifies CASSAPLANEQFF.